This T cell receptor beta chain was identified in a study of T cell changes during pregnancy in multiple sclerosis. Assay: immunoSEQ multiplex PCR; the TCRdb copy retains only in-frame clones and omits some. Among 100,000 to 130,000 clones listed, 80% to 95% were seen once. Per the germline V gene, CDR1 is LGHNA and CDR2 is YSLEER. The CDR3 totals 15 residues. V gave up 0 bases and J gave up 3 bases, with 12 bases separating them. The clonotype comes from a female donor in good health, enrolled as a control in a pregnancy study. Source: peripheral blood, taken in the third trimester of pregnancy. This chain links TRBV4-3 with TRBJ2-7; D possibly corresponds to TRBD1 (6 bases). CDR3 amino acids: CASSQESGRGYEQYF. CDR3 nucleotide sequence: TGCGCCAGCAGCCAAGAATCAGGCAGGGGCTACGAGCAGTACTTC.